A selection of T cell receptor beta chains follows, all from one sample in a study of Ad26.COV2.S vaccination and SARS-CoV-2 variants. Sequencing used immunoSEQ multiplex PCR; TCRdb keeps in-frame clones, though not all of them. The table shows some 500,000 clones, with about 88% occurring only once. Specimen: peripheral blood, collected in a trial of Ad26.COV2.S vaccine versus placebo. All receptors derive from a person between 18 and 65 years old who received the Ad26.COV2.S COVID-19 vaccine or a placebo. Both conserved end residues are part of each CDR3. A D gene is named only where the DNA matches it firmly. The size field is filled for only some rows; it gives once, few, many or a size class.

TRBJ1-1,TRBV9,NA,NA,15,CASSVGGNRATEAFF,TGTGCCAGCAGCGTAGGGGGGAATAGAGCCACTGAAGCTTTCTTT
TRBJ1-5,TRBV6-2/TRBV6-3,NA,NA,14,CASSYLGAEQPQHF,TGTGCCAGCAGTTACCTGGGGGCGGAGCAGCCCCAGCATTTT
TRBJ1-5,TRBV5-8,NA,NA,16,CASSSYEGDSNQPQHF,TGTGCCAGCAGCTCATATGAAGGGGATAGCAATCAGCCCCAGCATTTT
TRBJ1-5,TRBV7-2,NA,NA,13,CASSLVQGQPQHF,TGTGCCAGCAGCTTAGTCCAGGGTCAGCCCCAGCATTTT
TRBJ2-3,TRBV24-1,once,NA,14,CATRTGGGTDTQYF,TGTGCCACCAGGACGGGCGGGGGCACAGATACGCAGTATTTT
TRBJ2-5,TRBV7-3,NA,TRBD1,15,CASSSRQGDQETQYF,TGTGCCAGCAGCTCTCGACAGGGCGATCAAGAGACCCAGTACTTC
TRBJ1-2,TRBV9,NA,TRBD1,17,CASSVSRDRVFPYGYTF,TGTGCCAGCAGCGTGAGCCGGGACAGGGTATTTCCCTATGGCTACACCTTC
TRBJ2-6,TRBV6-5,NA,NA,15,CASSYGFSGANVLTF,TGTGCCAGCAGTTACGGGTTCTCTGGGGCCAACGTCCTGACTTTC
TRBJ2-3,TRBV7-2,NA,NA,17,CASSPFHLATSTDTQYF,TGTGCCAGCAGCCCATTTCATTTAGCGACCAGCACAGATACGCAGTATTTT
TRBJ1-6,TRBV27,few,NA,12,CASSFRDSPLHF,TGTGCCAGCAGTTTTCGAGATTCACCCCTCCACTTT
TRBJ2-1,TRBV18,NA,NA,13,CASSPRVGGEQFF,TGTGCCAGCTCCCCCCGAGTCGGGGGTGAGCAGTTCTTC
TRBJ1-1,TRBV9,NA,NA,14,CASSVAWGDTEAFF,TGTGCCAGCAGCGTAGCTTGGGGGGACACTGAAGCTTTCTTT
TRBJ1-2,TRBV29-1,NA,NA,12,CSALTANYGYTF,TGCAGCGCCCTGACAGCTAACTATGGCTACACCTTC
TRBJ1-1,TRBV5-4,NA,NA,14,CASTFGGLNTEAFF,TGTGCCAGCACCTTCGGGGGCCTGAACACTGAAGCTTTCTTT
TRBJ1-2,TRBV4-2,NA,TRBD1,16,CASSPEAGQGERGYTF,TGTGCCAGCAGCCCGGAAGCGGGACAGGGGGAGCGTGGCTACACCTTC
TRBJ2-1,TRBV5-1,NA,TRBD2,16,CASTFAGGISYNEQFF,TGCGCCAGCACTTTTGCGGGGGGGATTTCCTACAATGAGCAGTTCTTC
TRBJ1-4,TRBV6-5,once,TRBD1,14,CASSRDRANEKLFF,TGTGCCAGCAGCCGGGACAGGGCTAATGAAAAACTGTTTTTT
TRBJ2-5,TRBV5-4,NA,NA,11,CASSSEQTQYF,TGTGCCAGCAGCTCCGAGCAGACCCAGTACTTC
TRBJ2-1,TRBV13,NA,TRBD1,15,CASSSGQGFYNEQFF,TGTGCCAGCAGTTCCGGACAGGGATTCTACAATGAGCAGTTCTTC
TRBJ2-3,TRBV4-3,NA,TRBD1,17,CASSQPPRTGNADTQYF,TGCGCCAGCAGCCAGCCCCCCCGGACAGGGAACGCAGATACGCAGTATTTT
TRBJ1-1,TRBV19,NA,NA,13,CASSRGWEGDAFF,TGTGCCAGTAGTCGGGGTTGGGAAGGGGACGCTTTCTTT
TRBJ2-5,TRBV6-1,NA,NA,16,CASSAYLRGYQETQYF,TGTGCCAGCAGTGCGTATCTCAGGGGCTACCAAGAGACCCAGTACTTC
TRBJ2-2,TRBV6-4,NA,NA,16,CASSDPSPETAGELFF,TGTGCCAGCAGTGATCCGAGCCCGGAGACGGCCGGGGAGCTGTTTTTT
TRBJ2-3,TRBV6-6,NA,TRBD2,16,CASSYPLAGDTDTQYF,TGTGCCAGCAGTTACCCTCTGGCGGGGGACACAGATACGCAGTATTTT
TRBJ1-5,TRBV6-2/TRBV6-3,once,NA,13,CASSLWGNQPQHF,TGTGCCAGCAGTTTGTGGGGAAATCAGCCCCAGCATTTT
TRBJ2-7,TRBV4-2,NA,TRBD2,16,CASSHPVGGGAYEQYF,TGTGCCAGCAGCCACCCGGTAGGCGGGGGGGCGTACGAGCAGTACTTC
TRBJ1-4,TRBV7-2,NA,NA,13,CASSGGVDEKLFF,TGTGCCAGCAGCGGGGGGGTGGATGAAAAACTGTTTTTT
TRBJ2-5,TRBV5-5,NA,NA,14,CASSTRRLQETQYF,TGTGCCAGCAGTACAAGACGCCTCCAAGAGACCCAGTACTTC
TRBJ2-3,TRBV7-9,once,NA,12,CASSLETDTQYF,TGTGCCAGCAGCTTAGAGACAGATACGCAGTATTTT
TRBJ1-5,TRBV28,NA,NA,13,CASTDRMNQPQHF,TGTGCCAGCACCGACAGAATGAATCAGCCCCAGCATTTT
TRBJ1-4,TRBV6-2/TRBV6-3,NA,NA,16,CASSYPYGMMGEKLFF,TGTGCCAGCAGTTACCCGTACGGGATGATGGGAGAAAAACTGTTTTTT
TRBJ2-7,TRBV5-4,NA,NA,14,CASSTWTPPYEQYF,TGTGCCAGCAGCACCTGGACGCCACCTTACGAGCAGTACTTC
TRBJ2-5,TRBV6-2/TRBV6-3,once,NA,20,CASSYRVKRLAGQQQETQYF,TGTGCCAGCAGTTACAGGGTCAAGCGCCTTGCCGGACAGCAACAAGAGACCCAGTACTTC
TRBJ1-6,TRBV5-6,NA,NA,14,CASSFGTSNSPLHF,TGTGCCAGCAGCTTCGGGACATCTAATTCACCCCTCCACTTT
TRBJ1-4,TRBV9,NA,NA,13,CASSVGHNEKLFF,TGTGCCAGCAGCGTAGGACACAATGAAAAACTGTTTTTT
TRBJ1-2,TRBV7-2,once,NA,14,CASRTGQTSYGYTF,TGTGCCAGCAGAACGGGCCAGACGAGCTATGGCTACACCTTC
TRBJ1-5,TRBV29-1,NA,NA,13,CSVDGGPNQPQHF,TGCAGCGTTGACGGGGGTCCCAATCAGCCCCAGCATTTT
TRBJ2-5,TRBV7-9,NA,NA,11,CASSSPGTQYF,TGTGCCAGCAGCTCACCGGGGACCCAGTACTTC
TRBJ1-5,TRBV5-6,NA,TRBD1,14,CASSLAGGFQPQHF,TGTGCCAGCAGCTTGGCAGGGGGCTTTCAGCCCCAGCATTTT
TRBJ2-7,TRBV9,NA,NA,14,CASSPHVSSYEQYF,TGTGCCAGCAGCCCTCATGTGAGCTCCTACGAGCAGTACTTC
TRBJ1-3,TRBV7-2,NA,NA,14,CASSLSGGLDTIYF,TGTGCCAGCAGCTTATCAGGCGGCTTGGACACCATATATTTT
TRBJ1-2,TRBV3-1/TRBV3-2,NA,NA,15,CASSQGDGRDYGYTF,TGTGCCAGCAGCCAAGGCGACGGGAGGGACTATGGCTACACCTTC
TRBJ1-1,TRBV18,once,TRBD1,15,CASSPGQGINTEAFF,TGTGCCAGCTCACCTGGACAGGGGATTAACACTGAAGCTTTCTTT
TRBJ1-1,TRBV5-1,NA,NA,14,CASSLTALNTEAFF,TGCGCCAGCAGCTTGACCGCCCTGAACACTGAAGCTTTCTTT
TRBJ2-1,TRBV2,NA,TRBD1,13,CASKSDRADPPFF,TGTGCCAGCAAATCGGACAGGGCGGACCCCCCGTTCTTC
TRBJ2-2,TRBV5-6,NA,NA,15,CASSLGQGWTGELFF,TGTGCCAGCAGCTTGGGGCAGGGTTGGACCGGGGAGCTGTTTTTT
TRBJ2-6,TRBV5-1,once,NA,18,CASSLDGGGASGANVLTF,TGCGCCAGCAGCTTGGACGGGGGTGGGGCCTCTGGGGCCAACGTCCTGACTTTC
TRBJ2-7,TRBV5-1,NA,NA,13,CASSLLSGYEQYF,TGCGCCAGCAGCTTGCTGTCTGGGTACGAGCAGTACTTC
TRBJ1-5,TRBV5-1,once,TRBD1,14,CASSLEGGIQPQHF,TGCGCCAGCAGCTTGGAAGGGGGCATTCAGCCCCAGCATTTT
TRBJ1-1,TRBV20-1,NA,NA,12,CSASEANTEAFF,TGCAGTGCTAGTGAGGCGAACACTGAAGCTTTCTTT
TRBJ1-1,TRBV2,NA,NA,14,CASSGRSGETEAFF,TGTGCCAGCAGCGGCAGGTCAGGAGAAACTGAAGCTTTCTTT
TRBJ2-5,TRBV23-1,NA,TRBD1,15,CASRPATDSGGTQYF,TGCGCCAGCAGGCCAGCGACAGATTCAGGGGGGACCCAGTACTTC